One and the same sample provided the 19 T cell receptor beta chains below, sequenced in a study of T cells in women clearing cervical HPV infection (dated by TCRdb to 2016 to 2019). The library was made by the immunoSEQ multiplex PCR assay. TCRdb limited this immuneACCESS table to in-frame rearrangements with V and J called. A share of clones is missing; checked studies link under half to unresolved V genes, and the rest is unexplained. This sample's records show some 40,000 clones. Jointly, the top ten make up 6% to 6.5% of the sample. Specimen: blood buffy coat. All receptors come from a woman aged 18-70 years with a cervical HPV16 infection that either progressed to CIN3+ or cleared (not recorded which).

A remark on this clone: Read sequence stops 3 residues before the CDR3 end, and the germline J gene provides the missing end. The V call is TRBV19, the J call TRBJ1-4; TRBD1 matches at 10 bases. Per germline, CDR1 LNHDA and CDR2 SQIVND (reference sequence). The V segment lost 9 bases and the J segment 5 bases; nucleotides outside the gene matches: 3. The CDR3 sequence is 13 residues long. The CDR3 spells CASPGQGNEKLFF. The CDR3 bases that were read are TGTGCCAGCCCGGGACAGGGGAATGAAAAA.

Details on this clone: The CDR3 goes on 3 residues after the read ends, and that part is filled in from the germline J gene. The rearrangement uses TRBV5-1 and TRBJ1-2, with a possible D match to TRBD1 (6 bases). This CDR3 has 13 amino acids. V lost 2 bases and J 6 bases, leaving 11 bases between the germline ends. Germline CDR1 and CDR2: SGHRS and YFSETQ. The CDR3: CASSFSGDNGYTF. The sequenced CDR3 bases are TGCGCCAGCAGCTTCTCAGGGGATAATGGC.

About this clone: The read ends 3 residues shy of where the CDR3 ends; the end is completed using the germline J gene. This chain links TRBV7-9 with TRBJ2-5; a weak D match, TRBD2 (7 bases). Germline V gene data show CDR1 as SEHNR and CDR2 as FQNEAQ (reference sequence). This CDR3 comprises 14 residues. The chain's CDR3 is CASSISGDTDTQYF. Incomplete CDR3 DNA: TGTGCCAGCAGCATCAGCGGGGACACAGATACC.

Comment on this clone: Coverage ceases 3 residues before the CDR3 finishes, and the germline J gene fills in the end. The chain carries TRBV5-1 and TRBJ2-5; D is uncertain. Looked up from germline, CDR1 is SGHRS and CDR2 is YFSETQ. The CDR3 spans 15 residues. Trimming shortened V by 0 bases and J by 0 bases, and 9 bases separated the two germline ends. The CDR3 bases that were read are TGCGCCAGCAGCTTGGAGGGCAGGTACCAAGAGACC. This codes for CASSLEGRYQET. The whole CDR3 protein reads CASSLEGRYQETQYF.

In the case of this clone: The CDR3 end lies 3 residues beyond the end of the read and is filled in from the germline J gene. The J gene is TRBJ2-7, the V gene TRBV2; D gene ambiguous. The CDR3 has 12 amino acids. The V end was cut by 6 bases, the J end by 1 base, with 7 bases between. In germline, CDR1 is SNHLY, CDR2 FYNNEI. CDR3 residues: CASSDSSYEQYF. The sequenced part of the CDR3 DNA is TGTGCCAGCAGCGACTCTTCCTACGAG.

Points on this clone: The CDR3 goes on 3 residues after the read ends, and that part is filled in from the germline J gene. V is TRBV28 and J is TRBJ2-7, with D maybe TRBD2 (5 bases). Germline assignment: CDR1 MDHEN and CDR2 SYDVKM. Trimming pared 5 bases from V and 4 bases from J, leaving 27 bases between. The CDR3 loop spans 18 amino acids. CDR3 DNA, as far as it was read: TGTGCCAGCAGTAACCACGCCCTGGGCGGGCCTAGCCGTTACGAG. It specifies CASSNHALGGPSRYE. In full, the CDR3 is CASSNHALGGPSRYEQYF.

As concerns this clone: The read finishes 3 residues shy of the CDR3 end, and the germline J gene is used to complete it. J is TRBJ1-2 and V is TRBV7-2; D unclear. The V end lost 7 bases, the J end lost 2 bases, and 14 bases lay between the germline ends. From germline, CDR1 is SGHTA and CDR2 FQGNSA. CDR3 size: 14 residues. The CDR3 loop reads CASTPYLDNYGYTF. CDR3 DNA (partial): TGTGCCAGCACCCCTTACCTAGACAACTATGGC.

CDR3 amino acids: CASSQGRGNQPQHF. The CDR3 bases that were read are TGTGCCAGCAGCCAGGGTAGGGGCAATCAGCCC. This rearrangement joins TRBV5-6 to TRBJ1-5; a weak D match, TRBD1 (5 bases). Read data end 3 residues before the CDR3 end; the end is taken from the germline J gene. CDR1 SGHDT and CDR2 YYEEEE come from the germline V gene. CDR3 length equals 14 residues. The V end was cut by 4 bases, the J end by 2 bases, with 10 bases between. Complete variable domain (other parts from reference TRBV5-6 and TRBJ1-5): DAGVTQSPTHLIKTRGQQVTLRCSPKSGHDTVSWYQQALGQGPQFIFQYYEEEERQRGNFPDRFSGHQFPNYSSELNVNALLLGDSALYLCASSQGRGNQPQHFGDGTRLSIL.

Details on this clone: The read finishes 3 residues shy of the CDR3 end, and the germline J gene is used to complete it. The chain has TRBV20-1 and TRBJ1-4, with TRBD1 matching over 8 bases. CDR3 size: 17 residues. Germline V lookup: CDR1 DFQATT, CDR2 SNEGSKA (reference sequence). Trimming cost V 3 bases and J 0 bases; bases outside gene matches: 9. CDR3 DNA (partial): TGCAGTGCTAGTCAAACAGGGGGAGTTCCAACTAATGAAAAA. Translation: CSASQTGGVPTNEK. The full CDR3 reads CSASQTGGVPTNEKLFF.

Of note for this clone: The CDR3 end falls 3 residues outside the read, so it is completed with the germline J gene. The V and J genes are TRBV5-1 and TRBJ2-2; D unclear. Germline values: CDR1 SGHRS, CDR2 YFSETQ. With 1 base removed from V and 0 bases from J, the gap between germline ends came to 7 bases. This CDR3 has 15 amino acids. The CDR3 reads CASSLWLANTGELFF. The DNA read from the CDR3 is TGCGCCAGCAGCTTGTGGCTAGCGAACACCGGGGAG.

A word on this clone: The read finishes 3 residues shy of the CDR3 end, and the germline J gene is used to complete it. The chain couples TRBV27 to TRBJ2-5; 9 bases are shared with TRBD2. The germline CDR1 and CDR2 sequences are MNHEY and SMNVEV (reference sequence). V lost 10 bases and J lost 7; bases outside the gene matches: 13. The CDR3 is 14 residues long. Here the CDR3 reads CATGGGASSSTQYF. CDR3 bases read: TGTGCCACTGGCGGGGGGGCTTCTTCCTCGACC.

This CDR3 is CASSDRGLSLSSYNEQFF. The sequenced CDR3 bases are TGTGCCAGTAGTGACAGGGGGCTCTCCCTAAGCTCCTACAATGAG. The chain uses TRBV19 and TRBJ2-1; TRBD1 aligns across 10 bases. The CDR3 goes on 3 residues after the read ends, and that part is filled in from the germline J gene. Germline trimming cut 5 bases from V and 0 bases from J; bases unmatched to any gene: 10. This CDR3 comprises 18 residues. Germline loops: CDR1 LNHDA, CDR2 SQIVND (reference sequence).

Worth noting for this clone: At one of its ends the junction is not consistent with the germline gene, which may arise from a read error. The CDR3 end is not reached by the read, which stops 3 residues before it; the germline J gene fills it in. V usage is TRBV7-9 and J usage is TRBJ2-7; tentatively, D is TRBD2 (6 bases). The CDR3 runs to 14 residues. Germline CDR1 reads SEHNR; CDR2 reads FQNEAQ (reference sequence). Incomplete CDR3 DNA: TGTGCCTGCAGCACTGCGACTAGAGACTACGAG. Translation: CACSTATRDYE. Given in full, the CDR3 is CACSTATRDYEQYF.

About this clone: The sequence runs out 3 residues before the end of the CDR3; the remainder is reconstructed from the germline J gene. The V and J genes are TRBV19 and TRBJ2-2, with 9 bases identical to TRBD1. V was pared by 5 bases and J by 5 bases, with 3 bases of the junction left unmatched. The CDR3 loop spans 14 amino acids. Germline CDR1 LNHDA, CDR2 SQIVND (reference sequence). Partial CDR3 DNA: TGTGCCAGTAGTGCGGACAGGGGAACCGGGGAG. Translated, it gives CASSADRGTGE. The complete CDR3 reads CASSADRGTGELFF.

The CDR3 sequence: CASSQEWSGQETQYF. The sequenced CDR3 bases are TGTGCCAGCAGCCAAGAATGGAGCGGTCAAGAGACC. The chain carries TRBV4-2 and TRBJ2-5, with D tentatively TRBD2 (5 bases). The read ends 3 residues early relative to the CDR3; the germline J gene fills the gap. CDR3 size: 15 residues. V lost 0 bases and J lost 2, with 10 bases in between. Germline CDR1 and CDR2: LGHNA and YNFKEQ.

Details on this clone: The read ends 3 residues shy of where the CDR3 ends; the end is completed using the germline J gene. The V and J genes are TRBV19 and TRBJ1-5; 9 nucleotides line up with TRBD1. The CDR3 consists of 15 residues. Unmatched junction bases numbered 2, after V lost 1 base and J lost 4 bases. The germline V gene encodes CDR1 LNHDA and CDR2 SQIVND (reference sequence). The CDR3 reads CASSIGTGENQPQHF. Incomplete CDR3 DNA: TGTGCCAGTAGTATAGGGACAGGGGAAAATCAGCCC.

As for this clone: Read coverage stops 3 residues before the CDR3 terminus; the germline J gene supplies the remainder. The chain is built from TRBV12-3 or TRBV12-4 and TRBJ2-1; D remains ambiguous. V was pared by 4 bases and J by 5 bases, with 9 bases between. The CDR3 spans 13 residues. This CDR3 is CASSSPNDNEQFF. The covered CDR3 bases are TGTGCCAGCAGTTCTCCTAACGACAATGAG.

In regard to this clone: The read halts 3 residues ahead of the CDR3 end, with the missing end drawn from the germline J gene. The chain couples TRBV5-1 to TRBJ2-2; 9 positions agree with TRBD1. The CDR3 has 15 residues. CDR1 is SGHRS, CDR2 YFSETQ, per germline. CDR3 in amino acids: CASSYQQGAQKKLFF. The sequenced part of the CDR3 DNA is TGCGCCAGCAGCTACCAACAGGGGGCCCAAAAAAAG.

Details on this clone: The read halts 3 residues ahead of the CDR3 end, with the missing end drawn from the germline J gene. This chain connects TRBV19 to TRBJ1-3, with TRBD1 identical over 8 bases. V dropped 2 bases and J dropped 0; count of bases not matched to a gene: 6. The CDR3 length is 17 residues. Per germline, CDR1 LNHDA and CDR2 SQIVND (reference sequence). CDR3 bases read: TGTGCCAGTAGTATACTTAGCACAGGGGGCTCTGGAAACACC. Translating gives CASSILSTGGSGNT. The full CDR3 protein is CASSILSTGGSGNTIYF.